This T cell receptor (beta chain) was found in a study of cytomegalovirus exposure and HLA in healthy donors. Overall study findings and caveats: It was likely that a cluster of highly shared sequence variants was a sequencing artifact. In a later analysis, a missense DCLRE1C variant was linked to TCR beta V- and J-gene trimming. Relative to equally common others, HLA-associated TCR beta chains showed greater clonal expansion in a later analysis.

With 60 Vbeta and 13 Jbeta primers, the PCR was carried out. Libraries were prepared by immunoSEQ multiplex PCR; TCRdb keeps only in-frame clonotypes and omits some of them. The table includes about 140,000 clones, roughly 77% detected once. The CDR3 extends over 15 amino acids. The V gene end was trimmed by 8 bases and the J gene end by 2 bases; junction bases not matched to a gene: 8. The germline V gene has CDR1 SGHTA and CDR2 FQGTGA. Worth noting for this clone: The antigen is unknown.

The rearrangement links TRBV7-3 to TRBJ1-5; 8 nucleotides line up with TRBD1. This TCR derives from a female donor in good health and CMV-seronegative. Sequenced sample: PBMCs. CDR3 nucleotides: TGTGCCAGCTCAACACAGACAGGGGGCAATCAGCCCCAGCATTTT. Translation: CASSTQTGGNQPQHF.